The sequence of this TCR beta chain was determined in a study of blood T cell repertoires in COVID-19. CDR1 and CDR2 (germline): SGHNT, YYREEE (reference sequence). CDR3 length equals 14 residues. V gave up 9 bases and J gave up 1 base, with 17 bases separating them. The authors' processing: Nucleated cell counts were estimated from reference gene primer amplification. Only in-frame clones appear in the TCRdb table, and some are missing; sequencing was by immunoSEQ multiplex PCR. V and J calls and clone size are those listed in that table; D and trimming were worked out from the DNA. Of roughly 230,000 clones in the sample, approximately 80% were seen once.

The chain is built from TRBV5-4 and TRBJ2-7; a weak D match, TRBD2 (5 bases). Specimen: peripheral blood. This sequence was found in a middle-aged man with acute or convalescent COVID-19. The CDR3 sequence is CATRTSIGSYEQYF. CDR3 sequence (DNA): TGTGCCACAAGGACTTCAATCGGATCCTACGAGCAGTACTTC.